The next 16 T cell receptor beta chains were all read from a single sample in a study of T-cell reconstitution after alpha-beta-depleted transplantation in children. Preparation of the TCRbeta library used unique molecular identifiers. Each CDR3 protein is one row after TCRdb ran MiXCR on the PCR reads. In the table there are 200,000 to 250,000 distinct CDR3 sequences, around 9.6% of which are singletons. This specimen was PBMCs from the stem cell graft donor, taken from the stem cell graft. The receptors come from a human donor who donated a stem cell graft to a child with acute lymphoblastic leukemia.

The chain recombines TRBV12-3 or TRBV12-4 with TRBJ2-3, with D perhaps matching TRBD1 (5 bases). The CDR3 has 14 amino acids. The V and J ends lost 2 bases and 6 bases respectively, with 12 bases between them. The CDR3 coding sequence is TGTGCCAGCAGTTTACTTCCCAGGGCGGATACGCAGTATTTT. It yields the protein CASSLLPRADTQYF.

This clonotype was detected ten times or more. V usage is TRBV6-5 and J usage is TRBJ2-1, with 12 bases lining up with TRBD2. This CDR3 region has 16 residues. Per germline, CDR1 MNHEY and CDR2 SVGAGI. Unmatched junction bases numbered 6, after V lost 4 bases and J lost 5 bases. The CDR3 coding sequence is TGTGCCAGCAGTTTAAGGACTAGCGGGACTGACAATGAGCAGTTCTTC. It codes for CASSLRTSGTDNEQFF.

In DNA form, the CDR3 reads TGCAGTGCCATAAAAGACTTTCCTTTCTATGGCTACACCTTC. Protein product: CSAIKDFPFYGYTF. The J gene is TRBJ1-2, the V gene TRBV20-1; D not certain. Trimming stripped 6 bases from V and 4 bases from J, with 18 bases between. CDR3 length equals 14 residues. Germline-derived CDR1 and CDR2 are DFQATT and SNEGSKA (reference sequence).

This clonotype occurred once. V usage is TRBV18 and J usage is TRBJ2-7; TRBD1 aligns across 9 bases. The CDR3 loop spans 15 amino acids. Looked up from germline, CDR1 is KGHSH and CDR2 is LQKENI. With V trimmed by 0 bases and J by 3 bases, 3 bases remained unmatched. The CDR3 protein is CASSPPTGGRYEQYF. The CDR3 DNA reads TGTGCCAGCTCACCACCAACAGGGGGCCGCTACGAGCAGTACTTC.

This clonotype was counted many times. The chain uses TRBV5-1 and TRBJ2-1; a possible D gene is TRBD1 (6 bases). Germline V gives CDR1 SGHRS, CDR2 YFSETQ. The CDR3 sequence is 15 residues long. V lost 1 base and J lost 3, with 11 bases in between. The CDR3 coding sequence is TGCGCCAGCAGCTTGCCTTCGGACAGCTACAATGAGCAGTTCTTC. Amino acids: CASSLPSDSYNEQFF.

This clonotype was observed a handful of times. The CDR3 DNA is TGTGCCAGCAGTGAAGTTGGCAGGGGAATTAATGAGCAGTTCTTC. Protein product: CASSEVGRGINEQFF. The rearrangement links TRBV2 to TRBJ2-1; maybe TRBD1 (6 bases). Between the trimmed V and J ends, which lost 1 base and 7 bases, there was a span of 14 bases. The length of the CDR3 is 15 residues. The germline gives CDR1 SNHLY, CDR2 FYNNEI. The full variable domain, rest sourced from reference TRBV2 and TRBJ2-1, is EPEVTQTPSHQVTQMGQEVILRCVPISNHLYFYWYRQILGQKVEFLVSFYNNEISEKSEIFDDQFSVERPDGSNFTLKIRSTKLEDSAMYFCASSEVGRGINEQFFGPGTRLTVL.

The chain uses TRBV15 and TRBJ2-4, with D maybe TRBD1 (8 bases). Trimming took 0 bases from V and 9 from J, leaving 21 bases between them. Germline V CDR1 and CDR2: LNHNV, YYDKDF (reference sequence). This CDR3 spans 17 amino acids. The CDR3 nucleotides read TGTGCCACCAGCAGAGACACGACCAGGGGGCGCGGGAGCATTCAGTACTTC. Its protein is CATSRDTTRGRGSIQYF.

This clonotype came up a few times. This rearrangement joins TRBV20-1 to TRBJ2-7; D is possibly TRBD1 (6 bases). Germline V gene sequence: CDR1 DFQATT, CDR2 SNEGSKA (reference sequence). V dropped 6 bases and J dropped 1 base, with 13 bases sitting between them. This CDR3 comprises 13 residues. The CDR3 sequence: CSAPHDRSYEQYF. CDR3 DNA sequence: TGCAGTGCCCCGCACGACAGGTCCTACGAGCAGTACTTC.

This clonotype was counted ten times or more. The chain combines TRBV20-1 with TRBJ2-3; D is uncertain. Deletions cut 0 bases from V and 4 bases from J, with 14 bases between. Germline CDR1 reads DFQATT; CDR2 reads SNEGSKA (reference sequence). CDR3 size: 15 residues. CDR3 DNA sequence: TGCAGTGCTAGAGATGGCGGAGCTCCCGCAGATACGCAGTATTTT. Protein sequence: CSARDGGAPADTQYF.

This clonotype showed up just a few times. The chain combines TRBV6-2 or TRBV6-3 with TRBJ2-1; D is undetermined. The CDR3 covers 10 residues. Germline CDR1 reads MNHEY; CDR2 reads SVGEGT. V lost 7 bases and J lost 3, with 1 base in between. The CDR3 region has the DNA TGTGCCAGCAACTACAATGAGCAGTTCTTC. Its protein product is CASNYNEQFF.

The gene calls are TRBV5-1 and TRBJ2-5; D not resolved. The CDR3 covers 13 residues. V shed 6 bases and J shed 5 bases, with 14 bases lying between them. The germline V gene has CDR1 SGHRS and CDR2 YFSETQ. CDR3 DNA: TGCGCCAGCAACCCGGTAGCTGGCGAGACCCAGTACTTC. Protein product: CASNPVAGETQYF.

This clonotype turned up a few times. The V and J genes are TRBV7-7 and TRBJ2-2; 10 bases map to TRBD1. V dropped 6 bases and J dropped 3; count of bases not matched to a gene: 4. Per germline, CDR1 SSHAT and CDR2 FNYEAQ (reference sequence). The CDR3 sequence is 15 residues long. The DNA of the CDR3 is TGTGCCAGCAGGGACGGGACAGGGGACACCGGGGAGCTGTTTTTT. It specifies CASRDGTGDTGELFF. The full variable domain, in which reference TRBV7-7 and TRBJ2-2 provide the parts outside the CDR3, is GAGVSQSPRYKVTKRGQDVTLRCDPISSHATLYWYQQALGQGPEFLTYFNYEAQPDKSGLPSDRFSAERPEGSISTLTIQRTEQRDSAMYRCASRDGTGDTGELFFGEGSRLTVL.

Note on this clonotype: With a much larger clone just one base away, this may be a read error. The V gene is TRBV4-3, the J gene TRBJ2-1; D call uncertain. This CDR3 region has 13 residues. Trimming cost V 0 bases and J 9 bases, with 9 bases left between them. Germline V CDR1 and CDR2: LGHNA, YSLEER. Here the CDR3 DNA reads TGCGCCAGCAGCCAAGATTGGAACAGTGAGCAGTTCTTC. Encoded protein: CASSQDWNSEQFF.

This chain links TRBV27 with TRBJ1-4, with 9 bases identical to TRBD1. V lost 6 bases and J lost 5; bases outside the gene matches: 7. The CDR3 contains 15 residues. Germline V gene data show CDR1 as MNHEY and CDR2 as SMNVEV (reference sequence). The CDR3 is CASSNVQGANEKLFF. The CDR3 coding sequence is TGTGCCAGCAGCAACGTACAGGGGGCGAATGAAAAACTGTTTTTT.

There are a few counts of this clonotype. J is TRBJ2-1 and V is TRBV30; TRBD1 aligns across 12 bases. Unmatched junction bases numbered 7, after V lost 2 bases and J lost 8 bases. The germline V gene encodes CDR1 GTSNPN and CDR2 SVGIG (reference sequence). The CDR3 loop spans 15 amino acids. The CDR3 DNA follows: TGTGCCTGGAGTCTCCGGGACAGGGGGCCCGATGAGCAGTTCTTC. This translates into CAWSLRDRGPDEQFF.

The chain carries TRBV12-3 or TRBV12-4 and TRBJ2-2, with TRBD1 matching over 7 bases. The V and J ends lost 5 bases and 0 bases, in that order; junction bases with no gene match: 3. CDR3 size: 15 residues. This CDR3 is CASSKGATNTGELFF. CDR3 DNA sequence: TGTGCCAGCAGTAAGGGGGCTACGAACACCGGGGAGCTGTTTTTT.